Below are 8 T cell receptor beta chains sequenced from a single sample in a study of blood T cell repertoires in COVID-19. Profiled with immunoSEQ multiplex PCR; TCRdb holds only in-frame clones, not every one. Here the sample spans about 240,000 clones, roughly 80% being singletons. The sequencing sample was made of peripheral blood. These receptors were taken from a woman aged 18-35 years with acute or convalescent COVID-19.

V usage is TRBV3-1 (or the pseudogene TRBV3-2) and J usage is TRBJ1-2; D unclear. The ends were cut back, 0 bases at V and 6 bases at J, with 8 bases in the middle. The germline V gene encodes CDR1 LGHDT and CDR2 YNNKEL (reference sequence). The CDR3 is made up of 13 amino acids. Here the CDR3 reads CASSQDRGHGYTF. The CDR3, as DNA: TGTGCCAGCAGCCAAGATCGTGGCCATGGCTACACCTTC.

Here the CDR3 reads CSVEGSEGRNTEAFF. As DNA, the CDR3 is TGCAGCGTTGAGGGGTCTGAAGGGAGGAACACTGAAGCTTTCTTT. The chain employs TRBV29-1 and TRBJ1-1, with unresolved D. Trimming stripped 3 bases from V and 1 base from J, with 15 bases between. Germline V lookup: CDR1 SQVTM, CDR2 ANQGSEA. The CDR3 spans 15 residues.

The V call is TRBV27, the J call TRBJ2-1, with 11 bases identical to TRBD2. The CDR3 extends over 17 amino acids. Germline CDR1 and CDR2: MNHEY and SMNVEV (reference sequence). V lost 8 bases to trimming and J lost 2 bases; unmatched junction nucleotides: 11. CDR3 protein: CASALDVAGGPYNEQFF. CDR3 coding DNA: TGTGCCAGCGCCCTTGATGTAGCGGGAGGGCCCTACAATGAGCAGTTCTTC.

The gene calls are TRBV7-2 and TRBJ2-1, with D possibly being TRBD1 (6 bases). The germline CDR1 and CDR2 sequences are SGHTA and FQGNSA. With 5 bases removed from V and 2 bases from J, the gap between germline ends came to 13 bases. The CDR3 contains 15 residues. The CDR3 loop is CASSLTDRTYNEQFF. As DNA, the CDR3 is TGTGCCAGCAGCCTAACCGACAGGACCTACAATGAGCAGTTCTTC.

The chain carries TRBV6-6 and TRBJ2-1; TRBD1 is a possible D gene (5 bases). Trimming removed 5 bases from V and 2 bases from J, with 13 bases in between. CDR3 length equals 15 residues. The V gene's germline CDR1 is MNHNY and CDR2 SVGAGI (reference sequence). The CDR3 loop reads CASSRDSATYNEQFF. The CDR3 DNA sequence: TGTGCCAGCAGTAGAGACAGCGCGACCTACAATGAGCAGTTCTTC.

The V call is TRBV5-1, the J call TRBJ2-1; TRBD2 matches at 11 bases. CDR1 is SGHRS, CDR2 YFSETQ, per germline. V lost 4 bases and J lost 8; bases outside the gene matches: 5. This CDR3 comprises 14 residues. The CDR3 DNA follows: TGCGCCAGCAGCCGAACTAGCGGGAGCGATGAGCAGTTCTTC. Amino acids: CASSRTSGSDEQFF.

The chain combines TRBV6-1 with TRBJ1-1; possible D gene TRBD1, 5 bases. The CDR3 spans 15 residues. Germline V CDR1 and CDR2: MNHNS, SASEGT. The ends were cut back, 2 bases at V and 1 base at J, with 11 bases in the middle. CDR3 protein: CASSERGWGNTEAFF. In nucleotides, the CDR3 is TGTGCCAGCAGTGAAAGGGGATGGGGGAACACTGAAGCTTTCTTT.

Here the CDR3 DNA reads TGTGCCATCAGTGAGGACAGGGAGCATCGCGCTGGCAATCAGCCCCAGCATTTT. As protein: CAISEDREHRAGNQPQHF. V usage is TRBV10-3 and J usage is TRBJ1-5, with 7 bases matching TRBD1. V was pared by 2 bases and J by 2 bases, with 12 bases of the junction left unmatched. The CDR3 is 18 residues long. The germline V gene encodes CDR1 ENHRY and CDR2 SYGVKD.